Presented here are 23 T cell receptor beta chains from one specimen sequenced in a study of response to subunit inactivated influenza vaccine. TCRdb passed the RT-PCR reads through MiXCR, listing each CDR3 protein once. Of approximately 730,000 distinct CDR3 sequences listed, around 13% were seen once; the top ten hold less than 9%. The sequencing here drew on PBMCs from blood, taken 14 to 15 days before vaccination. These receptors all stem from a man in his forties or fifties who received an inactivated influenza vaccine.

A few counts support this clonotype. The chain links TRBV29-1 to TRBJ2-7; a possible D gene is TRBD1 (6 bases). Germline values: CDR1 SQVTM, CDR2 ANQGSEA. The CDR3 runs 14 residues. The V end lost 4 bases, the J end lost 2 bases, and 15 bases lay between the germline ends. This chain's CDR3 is CSVAPDRPPYEQYF. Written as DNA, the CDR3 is TGCAGCGTTGCCCCTGACAGGCCCCCCTACGAGCAGTACTTC.

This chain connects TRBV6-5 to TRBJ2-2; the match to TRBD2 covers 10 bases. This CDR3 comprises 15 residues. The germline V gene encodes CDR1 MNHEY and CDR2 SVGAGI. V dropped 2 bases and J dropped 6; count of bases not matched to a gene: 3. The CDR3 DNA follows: TGTGCCAGCAGTTACCTAGCGGGAGTTTCCGGGGAGCTGTTTTTT. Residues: CASSYLAGVSGELFF.

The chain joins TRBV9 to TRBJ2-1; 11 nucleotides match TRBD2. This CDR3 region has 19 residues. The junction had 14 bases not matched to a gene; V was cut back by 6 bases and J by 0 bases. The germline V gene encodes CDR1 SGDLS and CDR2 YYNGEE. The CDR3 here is CASTKMGTSGFSSYNEQFF. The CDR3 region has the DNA TGTGCCAGCACCAAAATGGGGACTAGCGGATTCAGCTCCTACAATGAGCAGTTCTTC.

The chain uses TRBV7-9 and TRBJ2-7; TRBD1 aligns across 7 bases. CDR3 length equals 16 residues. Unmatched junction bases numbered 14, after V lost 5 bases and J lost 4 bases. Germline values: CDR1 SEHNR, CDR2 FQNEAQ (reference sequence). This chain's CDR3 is CASSPYLQGIPYEQYF. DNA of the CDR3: TGTGCCAGCAGCCCTTACCTACAGGGGATACCGTACGAGCAGTACTTC. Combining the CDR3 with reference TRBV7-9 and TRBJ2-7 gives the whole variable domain DTGVSQNPRHKITKRGQNVTFRCDPISEHNRLYWYRQTLGQGPEFLTYFQNEAQLEKSRLLSDRFSAERPKGSFSTLEIQRTEQGDSAMYLCASSPYLQGIPYEQYFGPGTRLTVT.

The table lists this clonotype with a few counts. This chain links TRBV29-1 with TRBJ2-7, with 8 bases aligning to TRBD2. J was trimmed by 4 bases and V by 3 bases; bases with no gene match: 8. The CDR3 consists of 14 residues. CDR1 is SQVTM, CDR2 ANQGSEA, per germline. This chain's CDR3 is CSVESREGEYEQYF. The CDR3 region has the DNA TGCAGCGTTGAGAGTCGGGAGGGCGAGTACGAGCAGTACTTC.

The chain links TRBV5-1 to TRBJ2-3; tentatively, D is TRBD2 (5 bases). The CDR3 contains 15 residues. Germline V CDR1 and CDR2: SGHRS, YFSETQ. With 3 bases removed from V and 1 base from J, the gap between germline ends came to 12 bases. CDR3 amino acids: CASSSTMEGTDTQYF. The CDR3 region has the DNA TGCGCCAGCAGCTCCACGATGGAGGGCACAGATACGCAGTATTTT.

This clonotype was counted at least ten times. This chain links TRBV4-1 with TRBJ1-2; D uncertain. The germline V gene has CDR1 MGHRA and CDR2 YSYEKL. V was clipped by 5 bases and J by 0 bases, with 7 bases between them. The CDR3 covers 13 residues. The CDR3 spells CASSDEANYGYTF. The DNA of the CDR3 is TGCGCCAGCAGCGATGAGGCTAACTATGGCTACACCTTC.

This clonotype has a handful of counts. In DNA form, the CDR3 reads TGTGCCTGGAGTGGACAGGGATCAGATACGCAGTATTTT. Translating it yields CAWSGQGSDTQYF. This chain links TRBV30 with TRBJ2-3; 7 positions agree with TRBD1. V lost 1 base and J lost 4; bases outside the gene matches: 2. Germline CDR1 reads GTSNPN; CDR2 reads SVGIG (reference sequence). CDR3 length equals 13 residues.

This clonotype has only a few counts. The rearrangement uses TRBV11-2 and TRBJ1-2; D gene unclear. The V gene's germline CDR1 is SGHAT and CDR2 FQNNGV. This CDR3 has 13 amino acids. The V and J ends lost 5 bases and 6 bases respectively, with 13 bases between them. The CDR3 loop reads CASSIGWADGYTF. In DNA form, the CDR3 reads TGTGCCAGCAGCATTGGGTGGGCGGATGGCTACACCTTC.

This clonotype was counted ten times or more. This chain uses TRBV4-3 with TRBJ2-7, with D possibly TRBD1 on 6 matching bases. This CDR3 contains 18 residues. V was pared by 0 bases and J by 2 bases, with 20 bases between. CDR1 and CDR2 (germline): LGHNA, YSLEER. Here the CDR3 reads CASSQDLSAGVGTYEQYF. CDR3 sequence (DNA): TGCGCCAGCAGCCAAGATTTATCGGCAGGGGTGGGTACCTACGAGCAGTACTTC.

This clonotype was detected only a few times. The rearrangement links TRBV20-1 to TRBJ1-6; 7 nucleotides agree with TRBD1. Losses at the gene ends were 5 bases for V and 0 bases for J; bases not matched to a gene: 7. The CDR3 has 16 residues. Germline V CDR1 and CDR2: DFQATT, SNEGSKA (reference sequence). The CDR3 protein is CSAGGQPSSYNSPLHF. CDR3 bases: TGCAGTGCTGGGGGACAGCCGAGCTCCTATAATTCACCCCTCCACTTT.

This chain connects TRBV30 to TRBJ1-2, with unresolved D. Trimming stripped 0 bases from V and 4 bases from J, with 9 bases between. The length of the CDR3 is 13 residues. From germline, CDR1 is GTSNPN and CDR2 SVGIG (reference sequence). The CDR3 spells CAWSVRGSYGYTF. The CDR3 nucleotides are TGTGCCTGGAGTGTACGGGGAAGCTATGGCTACACCTTC.

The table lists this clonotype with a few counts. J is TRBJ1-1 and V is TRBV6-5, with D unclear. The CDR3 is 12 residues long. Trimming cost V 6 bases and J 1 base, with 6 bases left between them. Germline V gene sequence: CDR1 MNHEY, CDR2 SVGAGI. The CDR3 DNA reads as TGTGCCAGCAGGCGGGCGAACACTGAAGCTTTCTTT. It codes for CASRRANTEAFF.

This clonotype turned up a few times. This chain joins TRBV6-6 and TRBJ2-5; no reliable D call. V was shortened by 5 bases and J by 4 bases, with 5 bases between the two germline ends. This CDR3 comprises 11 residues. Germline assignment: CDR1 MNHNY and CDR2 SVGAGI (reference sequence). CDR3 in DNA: TGTGCCAGCAGTGCCTCAGAGACCCAGTACTTC. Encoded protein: CASSASETQYF.

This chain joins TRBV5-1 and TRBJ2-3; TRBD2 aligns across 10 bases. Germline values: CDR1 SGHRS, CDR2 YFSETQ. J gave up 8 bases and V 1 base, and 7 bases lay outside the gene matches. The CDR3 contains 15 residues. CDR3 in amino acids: CASSLRLAGPSTQYF. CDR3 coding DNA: TGCGCCAGCAGCTTGCGACTAGCGGGTCCAAGTACGCAGTATTTT.

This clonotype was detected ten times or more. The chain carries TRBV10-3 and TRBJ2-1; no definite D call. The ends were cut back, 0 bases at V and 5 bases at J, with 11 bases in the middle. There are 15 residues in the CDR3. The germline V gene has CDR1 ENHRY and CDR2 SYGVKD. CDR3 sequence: CAISESFFDNNEQFF. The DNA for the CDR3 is TGTGCCATCAGTGAGTCGTTCTTCGACAACAATGAGCAGTTCTTC.

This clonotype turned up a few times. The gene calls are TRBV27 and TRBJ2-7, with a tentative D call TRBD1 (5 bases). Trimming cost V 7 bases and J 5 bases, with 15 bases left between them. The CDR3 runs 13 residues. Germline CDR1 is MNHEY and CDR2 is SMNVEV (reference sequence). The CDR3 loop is CASKGRDPHEQYF. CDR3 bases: TGTGCCAGCAAGGGCAGGGATCCCCACGAGCAGTACTTC.

The CDR3: CSARDPRGGLDTQYF. DNA of the CDR3: TGCAGTGCTAGAGATCCTCGAGGGGGCCTAGATACGCAGTATTTT. The gene calls are TRBV20-1 and TRBJ2-3; 7 bases line up with TRBD1. In germline, CDR1 is DFQATT, CDR2 SNEGSKA (reference sequence). This CDR3 contains 15 residues. Trimming at V came to 0 bases and at J to 5 bases, leaving 8 bases not matched to a gene.

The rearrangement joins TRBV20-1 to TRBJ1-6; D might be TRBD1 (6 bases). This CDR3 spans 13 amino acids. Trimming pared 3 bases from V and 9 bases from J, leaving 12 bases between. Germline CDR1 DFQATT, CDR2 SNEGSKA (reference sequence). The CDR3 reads CSASRGQSSPLHF. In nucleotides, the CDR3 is TGCAGTGCTAGCAGGGGCCAAAGTTCACCCCTCCACTTT.

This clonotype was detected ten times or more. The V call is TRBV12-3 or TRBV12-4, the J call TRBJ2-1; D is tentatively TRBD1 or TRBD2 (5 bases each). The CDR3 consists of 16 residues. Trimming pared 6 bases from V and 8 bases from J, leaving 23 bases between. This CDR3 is CASRAPGTTMGDEQFF. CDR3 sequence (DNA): TGTGCCAGCAGAGCACCCGGGACGACTATGGGGGATGAGCAGTTCTTC.

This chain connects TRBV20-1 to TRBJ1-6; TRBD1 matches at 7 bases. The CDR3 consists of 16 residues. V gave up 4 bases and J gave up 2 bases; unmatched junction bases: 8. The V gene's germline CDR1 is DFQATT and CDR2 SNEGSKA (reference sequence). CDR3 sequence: CSATKTGRAYNSPLHF. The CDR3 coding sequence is TGCAGTGCTACCAAGACAGGGCGAGCCTATAATTCACCCCTCCACTTT.

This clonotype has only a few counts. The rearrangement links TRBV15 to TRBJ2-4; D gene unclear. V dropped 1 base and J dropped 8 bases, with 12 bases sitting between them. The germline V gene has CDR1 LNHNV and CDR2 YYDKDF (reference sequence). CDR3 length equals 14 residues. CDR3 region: CATSRVQTPDIQYF. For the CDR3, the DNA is TGTGCCACCAGCAGAGTCCAGACCCCCGACATTCAGTACTTC.

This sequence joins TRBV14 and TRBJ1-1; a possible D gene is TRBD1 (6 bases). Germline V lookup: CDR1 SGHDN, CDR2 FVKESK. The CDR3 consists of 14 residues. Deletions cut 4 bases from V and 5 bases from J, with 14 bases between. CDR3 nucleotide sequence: TGTGCCAGCAGCCTAATGGACAGCAGGACTGAAGCTTTCTTT. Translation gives CASSLMDSRTEAFF.